This T cell receptor beta chain was sequenced for a study of blood T cell repertoires in COVID-19. Seattle's enrolled individuals joined amid active infection and were then monitored longitudinally. Data came from immunoSEQ multiplex PCR; TCRdb stores just in-frame clones and leaves some out. Of 350,000 to 400,000 clones in the sample, around nine tenths were seen once. This CDR3 contains 18 residues. The germline CDR1 and CDR2 sequences are LGHNA and YSLEER. V lost 2 bases, J lost 6 bases, and 14 bases stayed unmatched. The chain has TRBV4-3 and TRBJ2-2, with 8 positions matching TRBD1. This clonotype originated in a woman aged 55-69 years with COVID-19, enrolled during active disease. The sample was peripheral blood. CDR3: CASSQRTFRDRTPGELFF. The CDR3 DNA follows: TGCGCCAGCAGCCAACGGACCTTCCGGGACAGGACACCCGGGGAGCTGTTTTTT.